This entry lists 25 T cell receptor beta chains sequenced from one sample in a study of blood T cell repertoires in COVID-19. The repertoire was sequenced with immunoSEQ multiplex PCR; TCRdb's copy has only in-frame clones and lacks some. The sample includes a few hundred thousand clones, around 90% of them seen just once. Sequenced input: peripheral blood. Every receptor here comes from a man in his late teens or twenties with active or convalescent COVID-19.

The rearrangement links TRBV15 to TRBJ1-4; tentatively, D is TRBD1 (6 bases). CDR3 size: 15 residues. The V end was cut by 0 bases, the J end by 1 base, with 6 bases between. Looked up from germline, CDR1 is LNHNV and CDR2 is YYDKDF (reference sequence). CDR3 loop: CATSRDRGTNEKLFF. CDR3 coding DNA: TGTGCCACCAGCAGAGACAGGGGAACTAATGAAAAACTGTTTTTT.

On this clone itself: Other nucleotide sequences in the sample specify the same CDR3. The chain uses TRBV10-3 and TRBJ1-2; D unresolved. V dropped 8 bases and J dropped 4 bases, with 14 bases sitting between them. Germline CDR1 ENHRY, CDR2 SYGVKD. CDR3 length: 13 amino acids. The CDR3 reads CAISEGLTYGYTF. CDR3 sequence (DNA): TGTGCCATCTCGGAAGGACTCACCTATGGCTACACCTTC.

The rearrangement uses TRBV14 and TRBJ2-3; TRBD1 is a possible D gene (5 bases). Per germline, CDR1 SGHDN and CDR2 FVKESK. CDR3 length: 16 residues. The V end was cut by 4 bases, the J end by 2 bases, with 16 bases between. Here the CDR3 DNA reads TGTGCCAGCAGCCCTCAAGGGGATCCCCTCACAGATACGCAGTATTTT. Its protein product is CASSPQGDPLTDTQYF.

The chain recombines TRBV5-4 with TRBJ2-3; the D gene is possibly TRBD2 (5 bases). V dropped 1 base and J dropped 0 bases, with 12 bases sitting between them. The CDR3 covers 16 residues. In germline, CDR1 is SGHNT, CDR2 YYREEE (reference sequence). CDR3 protein: CASSLPSSLSTDTQYF. DNA of the CDR3: TGTGCCAGCAGCTTGCCTAGCAGTCTAAGCACAGATACGCAGTATTTT. The whole variable domain, remainder taken from reference TRBV5-4 and TRBJ2-3, is ETGVTQSPTHLIKTRGQQVTLRCSSQSGHNTVSWYQQALGQGPQFIFQYYREEENGRGNFPPRFSGLQFPNYSSELNVNALELDDSALYLCASSLPSSLSTDTQYFGPGTRLTVL.

This chain uses TRBV27 with TRBJ1-2; TRBD1 agrees at 7 bases. The CDR3 length is 14 residues. Germline loops: CDR1 MNHEY, CDR2 SMNVEV (reference sequence). V shed 5 bases, J shed 4 bases, and the junction held 7 bases outside the gene matches. The CDR3 DNA reads as TGTGCCAGCAGTCCCGGACCAGGGGGCTATGGCTACACCTTC. It codes for CASSPGPGGYGYTF.

This chain joins TRBV7-9 and TRBJ2-7; D may be TRBD2 (6 bases). V lost 5 bases and J lost 6, with 11 bases in between. CDR1 SEHNR and CDR2 FQNEAQ come from the germline V gene (reference sequence). This CDR3 spans 12 amino acids. The DNA for the CDR3 is TGTGCCAGCAGCCTTAGCGGAACCGAGCAGTACTTC. It translates to CASSLSGTEQYF.

The V call is TRBV12-5, the J call TRBJ1-1; D remains ambiguous. Trimming shortened V by 0 bases and J by 5 bases, and 16 bases separated the two germline ends. The V gene's germline CDR1 is LGHNT and CDR2 FRNRAP. This CDR3 has 16 amino acids. The CDR3 DNA reads TGTGCTAGTGGTTTGGTACGAGGCAGCGAGCTAACTGAAGCTTTCTTT. The encoded protein is CASGLVRGSELTEAFF. Full variable domain (remainder filled in from reference TRBV12-5 and TRBJ1-1): DARVTQTPRHKVTEMGQEVTMRCQPILGHNTVFWYRQTMMQGLELLAYFRNRAPLDDSGMPKDRFSAEMPDATLATLKIQPSEPRDSAVYFCASGLVRGSELTEAFFGQGTRLTVV.

The chain links TRBV9 to TRBJ2-1, with 8 positions matching TRBD2. The germline V gene encodes CDR1 SGDLS and CDR2 YYNGEE. The CDR3 has 15 residues. The junction had 6 bases not matched to a gene; V was cut back by 3 bases and J by 4 bases. The CDR3 loop is CASSAGGDPYNEQFF. DNA for the CDR3: TGTGCCAGCAGCGCGGGGGGGGACCCATACAATGAGCAGTTCTTC.

This rearrangement joins TRBV7-9 to TRBJ1-4; TRBD1 agrees at 8 bases. The CDR3 length is 15 residues. Germline V gene lookup returns CDR1 SEHNR and CDR2 FQNEAQ (reference sequence). V trimming: 3 bases; J trimming: 7 bases; junction bases outside the gene matches: 7. CDR3 sequence reads: CASSFMDREGEKLFF. The CDR3 DNA sequence: TGTGCCAGCAGCTTTATGGACAGGGAGGGTGAAAAACTGTTTTTT. Variable domain in full (rest from reference TRBV7-9 and TRBJ1-4): DTGVSQNPRHKITKRGQNVTFRCDPISEHNRLYWYRQTLGQGPEFLTYFQNEAQLEKSRLLSDRFSAERPKGSFSTLEIQRTEQGDSAMYLCASSFMDREGEKLFFGSGTQLSVL.

Only one count was recorded for this clone. This chain joins TRBV2 and TRBJ1-6; D perhaps matches TRBD1 (6 bases). V lost 7 bases and J 8 bases, leaving 12 bases between the germline ends. The CDR3 has 13 amino acids. From germline, CDR1 is SNHLY and CDR2 FYNNEI. The CDR3 DNA is TGTGCCAGCAAGGCAGAGGGGGATTCACCCCTCCACTTT. Amino acid sequence: CASKAEGDSPLHF.

This clone showed up just once. The chain joins TRBV19 to TRBJ1-1; tentative D call: TRBD1 (6 bases). This CDR3 comprises 15 residues. The V end lost 6 bases, the J end lost 2 bases, and 16 bases lay between the germline ends. Germline-derived CDR1 and CDR2 are LNHDA and SQIVND (reference sequence). The CDR3 DNA follows: TGTGCCAGTAGCCCGGCGGGCAGGGGTAACACTGAAGCTTTCTTT. Translation gives CASSPAGRGNTEAFF.

The chain is built from TRBV9 and TRBJ2-1; D is perhaps TRBD1 (5 bases). CDR3 length: 14 amino acids. Deletions cut 8 bases from V and 5 bases from J, with 17 bases between. CDR1 and CDR2 from the germline V gene are SGDLS and YYNGEE. The CDR3 DNA follows: TGTGCCAGGATCGACAGCCAAGGGGACAATGAGCAGTTCTTC. Translation gives CARIDSQGDNEQFF.

The chain carries TRBV4-1 and TRBJ1-2; 11 bases are shared with TRBD1. The CDR3 contains 15 residues. With 4 bases clipped from V and 4 bases from J, the junction kept 5 bases outside the gene matches. CDR1 is MGHRA and CDR2 is YSYEKL in the germline V gene. CDR3 nucleotide sequence: TGCGCCAGCAGCCCAGGGACAGGGGGTCGCTATGGCTACACCTTC. It codes for CASSPGTGGRYGYTF.

The rearrangement links TRBV27 to TRBJ1-1, with 7 nucleotides matching TRBD1. In germline, CDR1 is MNHEY, CDR2 SMNVEV (reference sequence). The CDR3 contains 15 residues. Germline trimming cut 6 bases from V and 1 base from J; bases unmatched to any gene: 8. Here the CDR3 reads CASRTRQGGNTEAFF. CDR3 nucleotides: TGTGCCAGCAGGACTAGACAGGGAGGGAACACTGAAGCTTTCTTT.

The CDR3, as DNA: TGTGCCAGCACCCAAATCGATACGCAGTATTTT. This encodes CASTQIDTQYF. The V call is TRBV6-5, the J call TRBJ2-3, with D hard to call. The ends were cut back, 7 bases at V and 6 bases at J, with 8 bases in the middle. Germline lookup yields CDR1 MNHEY and CDR2 SVGAGI. This CDR3 region has 11 residues.

This clone was detected only a few times. The gene calls are TRBV7-9 and TRBJ2-7, with a weak D call TRBD2 (5 bases). Germline V gene data show CDR1 as SEHNR and CDR2 as FQNEAQ (reference sequence). V was pared by 1 base and J by 7 bases, with 8 bases between. The CDR3 is 12 amino acids. The CDR3, as DNA: TGTGCCAGCAGCTTAGTGCCGGGAGAGCAGTACTTC. This codes for CASSLVPGEQYF.

V gene TRBV3-1 (or the pseudogene TRBV3-2) combines with J gene TRBJ1-2; weak D call: TRBD1 (6 bases). Germline V CDR1 and CDR2: LGHDT, YNNKEL (reference sequence). Trimming took off 4 bases at V and 3 bases at J, with 12 bases between the two ends. The CDR3 has 14 amino acids. CDR3 DNA sequence: TGTGCCAGCAGCCCCGCGGGGGCCTACTATGGCTACACCTTC. This codes for CASSPAGAYYGYTF.

The rearrangement uses TRBV29-1 and TRBJ1-4; 7 positions agree with TRBD1. Germline assignment: CDR1 SQVTM and CDR2 ANQGSEA. The junction had 10 bases not matched to a gene; V was cut back by 4 bases and J by 8 bases. The CDR3 contains 14 residues. The CDR3 sequence: CSVVAGGSGEKLFF. In DNA, the CDR3 is TGCAGCGTTGTGGCAGGGGGAAGTGGAGAAAAACTGTTTTTT.

The chain is built from TRBV9 and TRBJ1-1; 9 bases map to TRBD1. Looked up from germline, CDR1 is SGDLS and CDR2 is YYNGEE. The CDR3 contains 17 residues. With 4 bases clipped from V and 6 bases from J, the junction kept 16 bases outside the gene matches. This CDR3 is CASSPSRYRGLGAEAFF. In DNA, the CDR3 is TGTGCCAGCAGCCCCTCGCGTTACAGGGGGCTTGGTGCTGAAGCTTTCTTT. The entire variable domain, with the rest obtained from reference TRBV9 and TRBJ1-1, is as follows: DSGVTQTPKHLITATGQRVTLRCSPRSGDLSVYWYQQSLDQGLQFLIQYYNGEERAKGNILERFSAQQFPDLHSELNLSSLELGDSALYFCASSPSRYRGLGAEAFFGQGTRLTVV.

The chain recombines TRBV11-2 with TRBJ2-7; D is perhaps TRBD1 (6 bases). CDR1 and CDR2 from the germline V gene are SGHAT and FQNNGV. V lost 3 bases, J lost 5 bases, and 8 bases lay in between. The CDR3 runs 12 residues. The DNA for the CDR3 is TGTGCCAGCAGCTTGCAGGGGCACGAGCAGTACTTC. The encoded protein is CASSLQGHEQYF.

The chain uses TRBV19 and TRBJ2-5, with 7 nucleotides matching TRBD1. This CDR3 comprises 14 residues. Trimming at V came to 8 bases and at J to 5 bases, leaving 11 bases not matched to a gene. From germline, CDR1 is LNHDA and CDR2 SQIVND (reference sequence). CDR3 sequence reads: CASSTGQKEETQYF. DNA for the CDR3: TGTGCCAGTTCGACAGGGCAGAAGGAGGAGACCCAGTACTTC.

This clone was recorded once. The chain links TRBV9 to TRBJ1-3; 10 bases map to TRBD1. CDR1 is SGDLS, CDR2 YYNGEE, per germline. This CDR3 spans 16 amino acids. J was trimmed by 3 bases and V by 4 bases; bases with no gene match: 7. Here the CDR3 reads CASSPSGQGVGNTIYF. CDR3 bases: TGTGCCAGCAGCCCAAGTGGACAGGGGGTTGGAAACACCATATATTTT.

CDR3: CASSEGTGERRANVLTF. The CDR3 DNA reads TGTGCCAGCAGTGAAGGGACGGGGGAGAGACGGGCCAACGTCCTGACTTTC. This chain joins TRBV2 and TRBJ2-6; D may be TRBD2 (6 bases). CDR1 is SNHLY and CDR2 is FYNNEI in the germline V gene. V was pared by 1 base and J by 5 bases, with 15 bases between. The length of the CDR3 is 17 residues.

This chain uses TRBV6-2 or TRBV6-3 with TRBJ2-3; 9 bases align to TRBD2. Germline CDR1 MNHEY, CDR2 SVGEGT. The CDR3 runs to 17 residues. Trimming cost V 2 bases and J 7 bases; bases outside gene matches: 13. For the CDR3, the DNA is TGTGCCAGCAGTTACAGGCGGGGGGGCGCTGAGCTGAATACGCAGTATTTT. Its protein is CASSYRRGGAELNTQYF.

The V gene is TRBV5-1, the J gene TRBJ1-2; TRBD1 aligns across 10 bases. Germline V gene data show CDR1 as SGHRS and CDR2 as YFSETQ. The CDR3 contains 16 residues. The trim removed 3 bases at V and 4 bases at J, leaving 9 bases unmatched. The DNA of the CDR3 is TGCGCCAGCAGCTCCTATCCGACAGGGGGCTCCTATGGCTACACCTTC. As protein: CASSSYPTGGSYGYTF.